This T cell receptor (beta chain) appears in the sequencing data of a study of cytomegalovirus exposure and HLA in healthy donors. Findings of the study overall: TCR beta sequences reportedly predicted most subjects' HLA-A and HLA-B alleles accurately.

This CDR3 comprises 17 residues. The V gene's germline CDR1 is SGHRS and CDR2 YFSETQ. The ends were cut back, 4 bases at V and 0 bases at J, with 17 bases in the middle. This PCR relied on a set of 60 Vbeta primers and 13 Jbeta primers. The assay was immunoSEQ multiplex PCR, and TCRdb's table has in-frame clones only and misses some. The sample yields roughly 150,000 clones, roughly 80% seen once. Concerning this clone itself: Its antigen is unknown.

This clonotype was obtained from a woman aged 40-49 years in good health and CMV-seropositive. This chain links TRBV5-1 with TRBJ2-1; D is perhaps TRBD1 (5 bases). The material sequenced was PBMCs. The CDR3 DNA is TGCGCCAGCAGCCCAGGGTCCGCCCTAAGCTCCTACAATGAGCAGTTCTTC. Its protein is CASSPGSALSSYNEQFF.